This T cell receptor (beta chain) emerged from a study of human T cells and chemical hapten exposure (TCRdb year 2021). Concerning the study at large: For sensitization, 2% DPC in acetone was applied to a 2 cm by 2 cm area of upper inner arm skin. Throughout the roughly 26-week study period, patients were also given weekly therapeutic DPC doses on the scalp. Patch testing on the upper back used Finn chambers containing 0.01% DPC, with scoring done after 6 days according to International Contact Dermatitis Research Group standards. Most of the patients in the cohort were female, and the cohort covered alopecia areata with under or over 50% scalp involvement, alopecia totalis and alopecia universalis. Twenty-nine alopecia patients gave blood for TCR sequencing at one to four time points (pre-sensitization, 2, 6 and 24 weeks). Libraries were pooled for sequencing, and variation in per-sample TCR yields was attributed mainly to small differences in library volumes within the pool. The study tracked peripheral blood TCR repertoire changes in vivo during primary and secondary sensitization to the hapten diphenylcyclopropenone (DPC) in alopecia patients. Patient blood was sampled pre-sensitization (week 0) and at 2, 6 and about 24 weeks after DPC sensitization.

About this clonotype: Its antigen specificity is not known. Base quality data are lacking; no much larger clone is found one base away.

Library preparation used RACE. Sequencer: NextSeq 500. During library preparation, unique molecular identifiers were attached to individual cDNA molecules so that TCRs could be counted in a quantitative, reproducible way. Both TCR alpha and TCR beta chains were sequenced from each blood RNA sample. On the study's bioinformatics: A median of around 96,000 TCRs per sample was observed, with a range of 23,224 to 690,600. The Decombinator software suite was used to annotate V, J and CDR3 in the TCR reads. For PS versus PT1 abundance plots, all samples were subsampled to the same number of TCRs (28,000). Expanded TCRs were defined as absent before sensitization and observed at least eight times at the 2-week time point. TCRdb reran the public reads through fastp at Q25 and MiXCR, keeping productive beta chains. When rows share a CDR3 protein, they turn into one entry using the most common DNA and genes. It is TCRdb's table, rather than the study itself, that gives the V and J calls and clone size. The sample yields some 100,000 distinct CDR3 sequences; about a tenth were counted once. 2.5% to 3.5% of the sample is held by the ten biggest clonotypes.

Inclusive of the bounding cysteine and phenylalanine, the CDR3 is 13 residues long. Just the 39-base CDR3 DNA is kept, in frame starting at base 1. The germline V gene (reference sequence) supplies CDR1 DFQATT and CDR2 SNEGSKA. Trimming at the junction amounts to 1 base on V and 4 bases on J, and the germline ends lie 10 bases apart. Reading the label with the study, this specimen's time point is: patch test 2, 6 weeks after DPC sensitization. The treatment or condition label for this specimen denotes: therapeutic diphenylcyclopropenone sensitization with weekly scalp DPC. At each patch-test visit, blood was drawn before the patch test was applied. Patients were eligible if aged 18 to 70, diagnosed with alopecia and judged suitable for DPC therapy, and pregnant patients were excluded. Total RNA was extracted from unfractionated whole blood collected in Tempus Blood RNA tubes. Paper-wide results and their limitations: After repeated subsampling, changes were observed in the strength of the expansion versus patch-test correlation and in the threshold at which the correlation became significant. DPC sensitization did not change the number of TCRs with a frequency above 1 in 1000, and there was no evidence of changes in global repertoire structure. Patch test score was positively correlated with the number of PT1 expanded TCRs, with significance at thresholds 8, 16 and 32 but not at 4. Compared with pre-sensitization or healthy control sets, expanded TCRs formed significantly more large CDR3 similarity clusters, which is consistent with antigen-driven responses. Because all patients had alopecia, a presumed autoimmune disease, the immune response of the patients might differ from that of healthy individuals.

This receptor was taken from a woman aged 40 to 50 with alopecia areata. Some clones in this sample may be carry-over from other donors' samples. In this chain, TRBV20-1 is recombined with TRBJ1-1; the D gene is unclear. The material sequenced was whole blood, taken in connection with sensitization to the hapten diphenylcyclopropenone (DPC). In nucleotide form, the sequence is TGCAGTGCTAGAGGGGAGGCGGGCACTGAAGCTTTCTTT. The resulting protein is CSARGEAGTEAFF.